The entry that follows covers one T cell receptor beta chain sequence. Its specificity is not known. This specimen comes from a study of type 1 regulatory T cells. TCRdb recomputed calls from the reads with MiXCR, one row per CDR3 protein. The table has 55,000 to 65,000 distinct CDR3 sequences, 62% seen once; the top ten hold 1.8%. The CDR3 consists of 14 residues. Germline V lookup: CDR1 DFQATT, CDR2 SNEGSKA (reference sequence). J gave up 0 bases and V 2 bases, and 3 bases lay outside the gene matches. V is TRBV20-1 and J is TRBJ2-7; 8 bases fit TRBD2. The sequence derives from a human donor in good health. Material: cultured non-Tr1 T cells, either the whole culture or a sorted T cell fraction (not recorded which). The CDR3 here is CSARPSGSSYEQYF. Here the CDR3 DNA reads TGCAGTGCTAGACCCAGCGGGAGCTCCTACGAGCAGTACTTC.